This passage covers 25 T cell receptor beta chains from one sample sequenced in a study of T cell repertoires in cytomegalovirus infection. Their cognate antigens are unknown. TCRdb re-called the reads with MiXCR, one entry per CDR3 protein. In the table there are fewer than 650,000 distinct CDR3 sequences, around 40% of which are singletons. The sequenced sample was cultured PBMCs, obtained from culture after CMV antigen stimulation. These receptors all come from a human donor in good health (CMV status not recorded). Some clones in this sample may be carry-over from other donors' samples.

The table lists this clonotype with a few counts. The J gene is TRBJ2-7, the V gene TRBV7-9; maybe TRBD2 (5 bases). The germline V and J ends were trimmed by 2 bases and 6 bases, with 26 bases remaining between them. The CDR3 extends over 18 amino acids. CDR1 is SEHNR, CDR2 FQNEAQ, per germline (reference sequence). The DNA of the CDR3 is TGTGCCAGCAGCTTAAGAAGAGGTAGCGACCCCCTCACGAGCGAGCAGTACTTC. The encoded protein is CASSLRRGSDPLTSEQYF.

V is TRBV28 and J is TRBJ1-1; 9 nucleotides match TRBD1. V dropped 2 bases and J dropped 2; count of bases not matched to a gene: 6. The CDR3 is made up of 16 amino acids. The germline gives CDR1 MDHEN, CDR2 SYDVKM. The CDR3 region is CASSLRGTGINTEAFF. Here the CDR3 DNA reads TGTGCCAGCAGTTTAAGGGGGACAGGGATAAACACTGAAGCTTTCTTT.

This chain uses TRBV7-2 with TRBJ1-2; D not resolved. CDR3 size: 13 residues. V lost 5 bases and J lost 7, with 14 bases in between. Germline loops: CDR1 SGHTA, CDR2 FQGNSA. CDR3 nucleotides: TGTGCCAGCAGCCCCGGTCTGACGGGTGGCTACACCTTC. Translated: CASSPGLTGGYTF.

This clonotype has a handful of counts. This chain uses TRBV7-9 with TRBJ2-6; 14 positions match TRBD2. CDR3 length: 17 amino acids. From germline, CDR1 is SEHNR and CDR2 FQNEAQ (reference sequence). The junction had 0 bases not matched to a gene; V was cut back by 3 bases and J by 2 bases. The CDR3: CASSLGLAGAGANVLTF. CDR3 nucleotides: TGTGCCAGCAGCTTGGGACTAGCGGGAGCTGGGGCCAACGTCCTGACTTTC.

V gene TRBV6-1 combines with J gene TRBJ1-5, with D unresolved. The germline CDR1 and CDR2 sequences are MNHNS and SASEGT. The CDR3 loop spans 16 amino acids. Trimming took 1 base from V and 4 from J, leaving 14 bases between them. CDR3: CASSEVGGTQNQPQHF. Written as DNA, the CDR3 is TGTGCCAGCAGTGAAGTCGGAGGAACCCAAAATCAGCCCCAGCATTTT.

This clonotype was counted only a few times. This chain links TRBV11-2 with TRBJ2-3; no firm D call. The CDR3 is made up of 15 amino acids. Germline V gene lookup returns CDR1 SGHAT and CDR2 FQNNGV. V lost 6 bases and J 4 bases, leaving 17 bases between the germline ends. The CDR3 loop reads CASSPGPSGPDTQYF. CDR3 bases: TGTGCCAGCAGTCCTGGGCCGTCGGGCCCAGATACGCAGTATTTT. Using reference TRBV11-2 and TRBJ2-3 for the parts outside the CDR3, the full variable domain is EAGVAQSPRYKIIEKRQSVAFWCNPISGHATLYWYQQILGQGPKLLIQFQNNGVVDDSQLPKDRFSAERLKGVDSTLKIQPAKLEDSAVYLCASSPGPSGPDTQYFGPGTRLTVL.

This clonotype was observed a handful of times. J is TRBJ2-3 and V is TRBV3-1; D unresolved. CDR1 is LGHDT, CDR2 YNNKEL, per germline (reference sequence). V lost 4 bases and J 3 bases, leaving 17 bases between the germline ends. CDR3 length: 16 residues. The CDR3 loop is CASSRLTAANTDTQYF. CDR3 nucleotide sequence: TGTGCCAGCAGCCGACTGACGGCGGCGAATACAGATACGCAGTATTTT.

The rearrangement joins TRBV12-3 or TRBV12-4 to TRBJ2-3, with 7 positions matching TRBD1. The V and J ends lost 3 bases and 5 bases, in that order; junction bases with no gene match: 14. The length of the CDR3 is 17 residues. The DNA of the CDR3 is TGTGCCAGCAGTTTTTTTTGGGCCGGGACAGAAAAAGATACGCAGTATTTT. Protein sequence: CASSFFWAGTEKDTQYF.

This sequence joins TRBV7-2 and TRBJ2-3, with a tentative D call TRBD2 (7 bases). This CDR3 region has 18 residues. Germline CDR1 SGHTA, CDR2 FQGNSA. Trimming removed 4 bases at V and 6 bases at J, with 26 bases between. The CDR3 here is CASSSRGSWRGASDTQYF. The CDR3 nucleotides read TGTGCCAGCAGCTCCCGCGGGAGTTGGAGGGGGGCGAGTGATACGCAGTATTTT. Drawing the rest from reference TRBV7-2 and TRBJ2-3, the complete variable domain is GAGVSQSPSNKVTEKGKDVELRCDPISGHTALYWYRQSLGQGLEFLIYFQGNSAPDKSGLPSDRFSAERTGGSVSTLTIQRTQQEDSAVYLCASSSRGSWRGASDTQYFGPGTRLTVL.

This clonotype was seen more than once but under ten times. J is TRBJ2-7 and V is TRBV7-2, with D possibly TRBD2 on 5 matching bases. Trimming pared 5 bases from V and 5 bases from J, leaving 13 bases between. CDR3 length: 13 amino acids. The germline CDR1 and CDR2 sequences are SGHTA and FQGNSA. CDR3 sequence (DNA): TGTGCCAGCAGCGGCTCGGCGGGCGACGAGCAGTACTTC. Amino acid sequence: CASSGSAGDEQYF.

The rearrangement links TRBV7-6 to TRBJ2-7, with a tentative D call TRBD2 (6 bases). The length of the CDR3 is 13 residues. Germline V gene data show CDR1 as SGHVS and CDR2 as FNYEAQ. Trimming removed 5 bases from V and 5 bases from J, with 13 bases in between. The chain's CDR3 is CASSAYRGNEQYF. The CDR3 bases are TGTGCCAGCAGCGCGTACCGGGGGAACGAGCAGTACTTC.

DNA for the CDR3: TGTGCCAGCAGTTTATGGCCACAGGGGGTTCCGGAAAAACTGTTTTTT. Translated: CASSLWPQGVPEKLFF. The rearrangement joins TRBV12-3 or TRBV12-4 to TRBJ1-4; TRBD1 matches at 8 bases. The CDR3 has 16 residues. J gave up 8 bases and V 2 bases, and 10 bases lay outside the gene matches.

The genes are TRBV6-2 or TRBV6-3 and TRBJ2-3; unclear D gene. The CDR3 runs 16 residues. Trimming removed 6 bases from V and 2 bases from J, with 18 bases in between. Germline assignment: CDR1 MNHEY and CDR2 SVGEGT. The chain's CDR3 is CASRPRTLSPTDTQYF. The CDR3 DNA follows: TGTGCCAGCAGACCTCGGACCCTTAGTCCCACAGATACGCAGTATTTT.

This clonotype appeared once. CDR3 coding DNA: TGTGCCAGCAGTTTCATGGGGGCAACTGAAAAACTGTTTTTT. This encodes CASSFMGATEKLFF. V usage is TRBV12-3 or TRBV12-4 and J usage is TRBJ1-4; D possibly corresponds to TRBD1 (6 bases). Trimming stripped 3 bases from V and 7 bases from J, with 12 bases between. The CDR3 length is 14 residues.

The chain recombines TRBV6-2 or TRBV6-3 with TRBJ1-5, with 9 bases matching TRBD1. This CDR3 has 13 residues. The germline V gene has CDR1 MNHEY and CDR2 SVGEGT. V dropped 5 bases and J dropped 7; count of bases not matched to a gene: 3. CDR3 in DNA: TGTGCCAGCAGTACAGGGGGCCACCAGCCCCAGCATTTT. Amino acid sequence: CASSTGGHQPQHF.

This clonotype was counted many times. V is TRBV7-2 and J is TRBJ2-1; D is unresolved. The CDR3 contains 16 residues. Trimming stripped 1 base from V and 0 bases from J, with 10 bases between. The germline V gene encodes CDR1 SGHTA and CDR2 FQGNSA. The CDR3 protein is CASSLGGARSYNEQFF. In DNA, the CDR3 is TGTGCCAGCAGCTTAGGCGGAGCCCGCTCCTACAATGAGCAGTTCTTC.

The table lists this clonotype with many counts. DNA of the CDR3: TGTGCCAGCGCCCCACGTCGGTTCAGGGAAGAGACCCAGTACTTC. Translated: CASAPRRFREETQYF. The chain couples TRBV7-8 to TRBJ2-5; D perhaps matches TRBD1 (5 bases). In germline, CDR1 is SGHVS, CDR2 FQNEAQ. Trimming stripped 8 bases from V and 3 bases from J, with 19 bases between. The CDR3 has 15 residues.

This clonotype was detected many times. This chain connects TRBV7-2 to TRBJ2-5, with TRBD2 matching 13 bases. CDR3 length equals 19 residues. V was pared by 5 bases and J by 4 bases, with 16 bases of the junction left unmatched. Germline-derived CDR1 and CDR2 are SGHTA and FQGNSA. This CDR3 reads CASSLGGGTSGTLAETQYF. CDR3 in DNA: TGTGCCAGCAGCCTAGGAGGGGGGACTAGCGGGACGCTTGCAGAGACCCAGTACTTC. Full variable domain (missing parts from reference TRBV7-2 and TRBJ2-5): GAGVSQSPSNKVTEKGKDVELRCDPISGHTALYWYRQSLGQGLEFLIYFQGNSAPDKSGLPSDRFSAERTGGSVSTLTIQRTQQEDSAVYLCASSLGGGTSGTLAETQYFGPGTRLLVL.

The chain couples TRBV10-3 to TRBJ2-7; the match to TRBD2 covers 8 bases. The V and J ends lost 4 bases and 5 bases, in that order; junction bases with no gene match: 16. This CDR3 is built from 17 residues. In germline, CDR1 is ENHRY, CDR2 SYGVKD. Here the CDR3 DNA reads TGTGCCATCAGTGGGACCCGGGAGGGGCGCACGGTCGACGAGCAGTACTTC. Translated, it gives CAISGTREGRTVDEQYF.

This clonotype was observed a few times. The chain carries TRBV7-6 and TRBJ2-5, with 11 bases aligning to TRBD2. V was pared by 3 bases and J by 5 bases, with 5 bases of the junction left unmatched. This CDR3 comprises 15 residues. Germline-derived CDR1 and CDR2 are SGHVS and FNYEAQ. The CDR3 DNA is TGTGCCAGCAGCTTGACTCTAGCGGGAGGTGAGACCCAGTACTTC. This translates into CASSLTLAGGETQYF.

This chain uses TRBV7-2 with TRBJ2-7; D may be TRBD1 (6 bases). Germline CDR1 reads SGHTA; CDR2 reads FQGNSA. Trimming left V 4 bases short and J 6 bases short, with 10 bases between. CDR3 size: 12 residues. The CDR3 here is CASSYRDGEQYF. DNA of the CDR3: TGTGCCAGCAGCTACAGGGACGGCGAGCAGTACTTC.

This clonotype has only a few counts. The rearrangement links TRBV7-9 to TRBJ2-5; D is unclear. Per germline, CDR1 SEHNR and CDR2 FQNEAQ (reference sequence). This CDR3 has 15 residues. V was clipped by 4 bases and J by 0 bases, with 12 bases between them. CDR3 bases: TGTGCCAGCAGCTCGACCGGACCGAACCAAGAGACCCAGTACTTC. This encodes CASSSTGPNQETQYF.

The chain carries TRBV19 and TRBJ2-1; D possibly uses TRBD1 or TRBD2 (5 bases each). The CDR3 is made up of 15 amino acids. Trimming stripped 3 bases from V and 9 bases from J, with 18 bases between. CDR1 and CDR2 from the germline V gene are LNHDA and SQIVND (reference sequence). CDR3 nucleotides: TGTGCCAGTAGTATTTCCGGGACGGAAGTAGGTGAGCAGTTCTTC. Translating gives CASSISGTEVGEQFF.

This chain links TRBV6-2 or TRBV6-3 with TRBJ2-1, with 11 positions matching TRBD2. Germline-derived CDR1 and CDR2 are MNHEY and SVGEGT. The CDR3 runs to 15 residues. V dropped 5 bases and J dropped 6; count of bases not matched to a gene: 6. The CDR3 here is CASSTGLAETNEQFF. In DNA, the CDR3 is TGTGCCAGCAGTACGGGACTAGCGGAGACCAATGAGCAGTTCTTC.

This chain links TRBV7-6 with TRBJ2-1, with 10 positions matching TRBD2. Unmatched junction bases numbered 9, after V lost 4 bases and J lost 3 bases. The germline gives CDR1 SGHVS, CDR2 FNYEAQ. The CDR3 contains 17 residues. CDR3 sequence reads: CASSSPRAGGNYNEQFF. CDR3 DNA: TGTGCCAGCAGCTCCCCCCGAGCGGGAGGGAACTACAATGAGCAGTTCTTC.